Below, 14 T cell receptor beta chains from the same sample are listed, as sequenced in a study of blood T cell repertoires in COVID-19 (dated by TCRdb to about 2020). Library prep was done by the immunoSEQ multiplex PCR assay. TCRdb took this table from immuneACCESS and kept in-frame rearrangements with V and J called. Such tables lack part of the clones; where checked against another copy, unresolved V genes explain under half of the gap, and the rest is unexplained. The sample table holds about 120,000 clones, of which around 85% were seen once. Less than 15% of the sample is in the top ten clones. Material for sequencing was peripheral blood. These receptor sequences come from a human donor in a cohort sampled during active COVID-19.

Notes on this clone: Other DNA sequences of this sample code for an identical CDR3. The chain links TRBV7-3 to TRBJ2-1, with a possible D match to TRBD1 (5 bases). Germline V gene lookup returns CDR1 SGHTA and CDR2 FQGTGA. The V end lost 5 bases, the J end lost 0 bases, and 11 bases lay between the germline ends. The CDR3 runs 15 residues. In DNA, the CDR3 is TGTGCCAGCAGCCCAGACAGCAGCTCCTACAATGAGCAGTTCTTC. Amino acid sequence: CASSPDSSSYNEQFF.

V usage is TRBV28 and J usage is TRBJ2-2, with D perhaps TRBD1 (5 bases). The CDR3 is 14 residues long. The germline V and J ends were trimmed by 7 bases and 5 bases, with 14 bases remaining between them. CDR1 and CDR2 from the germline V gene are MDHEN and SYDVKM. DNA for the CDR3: TGTGCCAGCACCAATGGCCAGGGAACCGGGGAGCTGTTTTTT. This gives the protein CASTNGQGTGELFF.

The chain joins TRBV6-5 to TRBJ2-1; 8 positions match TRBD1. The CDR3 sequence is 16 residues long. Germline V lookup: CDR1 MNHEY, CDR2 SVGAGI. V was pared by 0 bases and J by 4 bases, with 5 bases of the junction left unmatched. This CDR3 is CASSYSWTGLYNEQFF. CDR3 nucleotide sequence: TGTGCCAGCAGTTACTCGTGGACAGGGTTATACAATGAGCAGTTCTTC.

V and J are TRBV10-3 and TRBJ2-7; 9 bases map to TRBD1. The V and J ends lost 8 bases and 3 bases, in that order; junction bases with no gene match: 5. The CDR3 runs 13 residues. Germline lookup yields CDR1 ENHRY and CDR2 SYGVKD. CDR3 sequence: CAIRDRVDYEQYF. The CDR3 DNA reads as TGTGCCATCCGGGACAGGGTTGACTACGAGCAGTACTTC.

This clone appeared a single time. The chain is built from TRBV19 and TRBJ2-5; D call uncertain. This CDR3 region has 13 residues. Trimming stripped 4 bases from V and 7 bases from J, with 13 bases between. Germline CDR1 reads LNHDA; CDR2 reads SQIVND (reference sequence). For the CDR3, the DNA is TGTGCCAGTAGTACGGGTCCCCAGCGGACCCAGTACTTC. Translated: CASSTGPQRTQYF.

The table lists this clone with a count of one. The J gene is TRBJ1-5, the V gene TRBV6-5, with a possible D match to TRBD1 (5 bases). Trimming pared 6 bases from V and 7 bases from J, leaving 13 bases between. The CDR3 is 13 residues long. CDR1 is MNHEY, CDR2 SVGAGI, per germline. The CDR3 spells CASRTGGAQPQHF. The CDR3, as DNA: TGTGCCAGCAGAACAGGAGGGGCGCAGCCCCAGCATTTT.

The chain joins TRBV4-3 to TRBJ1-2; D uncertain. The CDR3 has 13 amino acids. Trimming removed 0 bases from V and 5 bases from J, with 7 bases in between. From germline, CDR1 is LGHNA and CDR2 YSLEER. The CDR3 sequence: CASSQERLYGYTF. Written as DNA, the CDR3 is TGCGCCAGCAGCCAAGAAAGACTTTATGGCTACACCTTC.

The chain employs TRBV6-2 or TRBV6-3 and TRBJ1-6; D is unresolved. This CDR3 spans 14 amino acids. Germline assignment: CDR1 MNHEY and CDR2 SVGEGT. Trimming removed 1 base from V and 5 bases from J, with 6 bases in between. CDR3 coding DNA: TGTGCCAGCAGTTACTTGGCAGATAATTCACCCCTCCACTTT. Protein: CASSYLADNSPLHF.

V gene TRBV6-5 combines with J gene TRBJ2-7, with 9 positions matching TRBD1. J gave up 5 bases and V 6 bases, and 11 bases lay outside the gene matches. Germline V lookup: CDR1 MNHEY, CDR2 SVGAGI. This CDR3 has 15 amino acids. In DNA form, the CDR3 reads TGTGCCAGCAGGACTCAACAGGGGGCGCGGGACGAGCAGTACTTC. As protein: CASRTQQGARDEQYF.

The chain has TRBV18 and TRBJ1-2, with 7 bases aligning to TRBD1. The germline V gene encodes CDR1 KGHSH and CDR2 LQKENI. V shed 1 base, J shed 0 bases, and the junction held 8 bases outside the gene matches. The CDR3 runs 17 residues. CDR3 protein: CASSPLGTAVSNYGYTF. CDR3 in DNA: TGTGCCAGCTCACCACTCGGGACAGCAGTCTCTAACTATGGCTACACCTTC.

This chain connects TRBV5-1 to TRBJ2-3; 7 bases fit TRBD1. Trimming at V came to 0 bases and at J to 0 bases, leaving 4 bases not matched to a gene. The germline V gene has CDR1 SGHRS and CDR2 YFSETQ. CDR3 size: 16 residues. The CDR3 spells CASSLVDRSSTDTQYF. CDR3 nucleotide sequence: TGCGCCAGCAGCTTGGTGGACAGGTCCAGCACAGATACGCAGTATTTT.

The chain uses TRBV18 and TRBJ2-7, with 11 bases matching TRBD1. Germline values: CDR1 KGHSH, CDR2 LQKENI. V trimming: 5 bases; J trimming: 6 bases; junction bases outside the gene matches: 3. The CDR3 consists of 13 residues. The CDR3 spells CASSADRGREQYF. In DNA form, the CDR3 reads TGTGCCAGCTCAGCGGACAGGGGGCGCGAGCAGTACTTC.

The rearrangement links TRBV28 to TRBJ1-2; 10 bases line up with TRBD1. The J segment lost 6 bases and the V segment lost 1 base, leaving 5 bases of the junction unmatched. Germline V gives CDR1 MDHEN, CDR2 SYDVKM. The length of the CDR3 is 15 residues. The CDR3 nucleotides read TGTGCCAGCAGTTTATCCCTGGGACAGGGGAATGGCTACACCTTC. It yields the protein CASSLSLGQGNGYTF.

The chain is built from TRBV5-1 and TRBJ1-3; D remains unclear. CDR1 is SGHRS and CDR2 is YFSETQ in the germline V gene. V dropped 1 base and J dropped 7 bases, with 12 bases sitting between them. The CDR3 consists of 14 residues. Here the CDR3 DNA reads TGCGCCAGCAGCTTGTCGATAGGGAGCAACACCATATATTTT. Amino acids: CASSLSIGSNTIYF.